Below are 8 T cell receptor beta chains sequenced from a single sample in a study of sequential checkpoint blockade in melanoma. Profiling relied on immunoSEQ multiplex PCR, and the TCRdb table lists in-frame clones only, not all of them. The sample comprises over 30,000 clones, roughly 81% of which are singletons, and around 5.1% rests with the top ten. Treatment in this sample: randomized to nivolumab then ipilimumab (arm A) or the reverse (arm B). The sample here was CD8+ T cells sorted from blood (inferred from file names), taken from a patient given nivolumab and ipilimumab in sequence. These receptors all stem from a human donor with melanoma.

The rearrangement links TRBV27 to TRBJ2-4, with D perhaps matching TRBD2 (6 bases). The V end lost 5 bases, the J end lost 3 bases, and 20 bases lay between the germline ends. There are 17 residues in the CDR3. Germline CDR1 is MNHEY and CDR2 is SMNVEV (reference sequence). As DNA, the CDR3 is TGTGCCAGCAGTCCCTGGGATAGCGGAGGAGGCAAAAACATTCAGTACTTC. This gives the protein CASSPWDSGGGKNIQYF.

The chain is built from TRBV6-5 and TRBJ2-5; 7 bases map to TRBD2. Germline loops: CDR1 MNHEY, CDR2 SVGAGI. V lost 9 bases to trimming and J lost 5 bases; unmatched junction nucleotides: 9. The CDR3 runs to 13 residues. The CDR3 bases are TGTGCCAGGCAACTAGCGCGACTTGAGACCCAGTACTTC. This translates into CARQLARLETQYF.

The chain employs TRBV28 and TRBJ2-7; possibly TRBD2 for D (5 bases). CDR1 is MDHEN, CDR2 SYDVKM, per germline. This CDR3 contains 15 residues. Trimming removed 5 bases at V and 6 bases at J, with 20 bases between. Here the CDR3 DNA reads TGTGCCAGCAGTGATCCCGTCCGGACTCCGGGCGAGCAGTACTTC. Protein: CASSDPVRTPGEQYF.

The V and J genes are TRBV6-1 and TRBJ1-1; D ambiguous. CDR1 is MNHNS and CDR2 is SASEGT in the germline V gene. V lost 7 bases, J lost 6 bases, and 15 bases lay in between. The CDR3 has 13 amino acids. The DNA for the CDR3 is TGTGCCAGCAACTCTGGAGTAAGAGCTGAAGCTTTCTTT. Translating gives CASNSGVRAEAFF.

The chain has TRBV10-2 and TRBJ2-3; 13 bases map to TRBD2. The trim removed 0 bases at V and 4 bases at J, leaving 7 bases unmatched. CDR3 length: 18 residues. Germline CDR1 and CDR2: WSHSY and SAAADI. For the CDR3, the DNA is TGCGCCAGCAGTGAGTCTCCCACTAGCGGGAGGGCCCCAGATACGCAGTATTTT. This gives the protein CASSESPTSGRAPDTQYF.

There are a few counts of this clone. The rearrangement uses TRBV9 and TRBJ2-7; D not certain. The CDR3 runs to 13 residues. The ends were cut back, 0 bases at V and 6 bases at J, with 10 bases in the middle. Germline CDR1 is SGDLS and CDR2 is YYNGEE. CDR3 sequence reads: CASSVDGSGEQYF. CDR3 nucleotides: TGTGCCAGCAGCGTAGACGGTTCGGGCGAGCAGTACTTC. The full variable domain, with the rest looked up from reference TRBV9 and TRBJ2-7, is DSGVTQTPKHLITATGQRVTLRCSPRSGDLSVYWYQQSLDQGLQFLIQYYNGEERAKGNILERFSAQQFPDLHSELNLSSLELGDSALYFCASSVDGSGEQYFGPGTRLTVT.

The V gene is TRBV6-4, the J gene TRBJ2-5, with 9 bases matching TRBD2. Unmatched junction bases numbered 7, after V lost 4 bases and J lost 4 bases. The CDR3 is 15 amino acids. Germline assignment: CDR1 MRHNA and CDR2 SNTAGT. CDR3 DNA sequence: TGTGCCAGCAGTGTTAGCGGGAGTTTCGGAGAGACCCAGTACTTC. It is translated as CASSVSGSFGETQYF.

V and J are TRBV6-6 and TRBJ2-7, with D possibly matching TRBD2 (6 bases). Trimming removed 2 bases from V and 5 bases from J, with 13 bases in between. CDR3 length: 14 residues. Per germline, CDR1 MNHNY and CDR2 SVGAGI (reference sequence). The CDR3 region is CASSYRGAPHEQYF. CDR3 DNA sequence: TGTGCCAGCAGTTACCGCGGGGCCCCCCACGAGCAGTACTTC.